Listed here is a single TCR beta chain. The target of this receptor is not known. Base qualities are not provided; no much larger clone lies one nucleotide away. These data belong to a study of T cell changes during pregnancy in multiple sclerosis (dated by TCRdb to the late 2010s). Background on the whole study: Changes in the T cell repertoire over the course of pregnancy were examined in this study in women with multiple sclerosis.

Receptor libraries were prepared by the immunoSEQ multiplex PCR assay. This immuneACCESS table, as held by TCRdb, lists in-frame sequences with V and J called but not all clones. Of the missing ones, under half trace to an unresolved V gene in checked studies; the others have no known cause. In this sample the table shows 70,000 to 75,000 clones, approximately 92% of which occur a single time. The ten largest make up approximately 2.2% of the sample. Trimming removed 3 bases from V and 2 bases from J; the gene matches leave 2 bases unexplained. CDR1 MNHNS and CDR2 SASEGT were looked up in the germline V gene. The cysteine opens and the phenylalanine closes a CDR3 of 14 amino acids. Only the CDR3 DNA is retained, 42 bases long and in frame from the first base.

Sequences were derived from peripheral blood, sampled before pregnancy. This TCR came from a female donor with multiple sclerosis, enrolled in a pregnancy study. The V and J segments used are TRBV6-1 and TRBJ2-7; TRBD2 aligns with 9 central bases. The CDR3 region reads CASSELAGPYEQYF. Here is the DNA: TGTGCCAGCAGTGAGCTAGCGGGACCCTACGAGCAGTACTTC.